Following are 27 T cell receptor beta chains from one sample sequenced in a study of blood T cell repertoires in COVID-19. The assay was immunoSEQ multiplex PCR, and TCRdb's table has in-frame clones only and misses some. The top ten hold 10% to 15% of the sample, which has roughly 69,000 clones, about 80% seen once. The sample comprised peripheral blood. The receptors here all came from a man aged 50 to 59 with COVID-19, enrolled during active disease.

The chain links TRBV4-2 to TRBJ2-3; tentatively, D is TRBD2 (7 bases). The CDR3 consists of 16 residues. The ends were cut back, 5 bases at V and 0 bases at J, with 15 bases in the middle. The germline gives CDR1 LGHNA, CDR2 YNFKEQ. The CDR3 nucleotides are TGTGCCAGCAGCTCGGGGAGGGGGGACAGCACAGATACGCAGTATTTT. Residues: CASSSGRGDSTDTQYF.

This chain links TRBV5-5 with TRBJ1-1; the match to TRBD1 covers 7 bases. This CDR3 spans 13 amino acids. After removal of 0 bases from V and 6 bases from J, the junction contained 2 bases not matched to a gene. Germline CDR1 SGHKS, CDR2 YYEKEE (reference sequence). The CDR3 DNA sequence: TGTGCCAGCAGCTTGGGACAGGGCCCTGAAGCTTTCTTT. It codes for CASSLGQGPEAFF.

The chain combines TRBV11-1 with TRBJ2-7; D remains ambiguous. The CDR3 covers 15 residues. The V and J ends lost 3 bases and 5 bases respectively, with 17 bases between them. Germline V lookup: CDR1 SGHAT, CDR2 FQDESV (reference sequence). DNA of the CDR3: TGTGCCAGCAGCTTTTCATCGGGTGGTTTCAACGAGCAGTACTTC. Translating it yields CASSFSSGGFNEQYF. Drawing the rest from reference TRBV11-1 and TRBJ2-7, the complete variable domain is EAEVAQSPRYKITEKSQAVAFWCDPISGHATLYWYRQILGQGPELLVQFQDESVVDDSQLPKDRFSAERLKGVDSTLKIQPAELGDSAMYLCASSFSSGGFNEQYFGPGTRLTVT.

The rearrangement links TRBV30 to TRBJ1-2; 11 nucleotides line up with TRBD1. V lost 7 bases and J lost 6; bases outside the gene matches: 16. The CDR3 covers 16 residues. Per the germline V gene, CDR1 is GTSNPN and CDR2 is SVGIG (reference sequence). CDR3 sequence reads: CALPQGQGARRDGYTF. Here the CDR3 DNA reads TGTGCCTTACCACAAGGACAGGGGGCTAGAAGAGATGGCTACACCTTC.

V is TRBV19 and J is TRBJ2-7, with 7 bases matching TRBD2. The V gene's germline CDR1 is LNHDA and CDR2 SQIVND (reference sequence). After removal of 0 bases from V and 1 base from J, the junction contained 6 bases not matched to a gene. CDR3 length: 16 amino acids. The CDR3 sequence is CASSIDPSGTSYEQYF. In DNA, the CDR3 is TGTGCCAGTAGTATAGATCCTAGCGGAACTTCCTACGAGCAGTACTTC.

The chain carries TRBV29-1 and TRBJ2-3; D uncertain. With 4 bases removed from V and 3 bases from J, the gap between germline ends came to 8 bases. The CDR3 is made up of 12 amino acids. The germline CDR1 and CDR2 sequences are SQVTM and ANQGSEA. CDR3 residues: CSVVSQTDTQYF. The CDR3 coding sequence is TGCAGCGTTGTTTCACAGACAGATACGCAGTATTTT.

This chain uses TRBV7-2 with TRBJ2-3; tentative D call: TRBD1 (6 bases). V was trimmed by 5 bases and J by 4 bases, leaving 16 bases between them. Germline CDR1 SGHTA, CDR2 FQGNSA. The CDR3 contains 15 residues. The CDR3 sequence: CASSPRWGRPDTQYF. The CDR3 DNA reads TGTGCCAGCAGCCCTAGATGGGGGCGCCCAGATACGCAGTATTTT.

V and J are TRBV7-9 and TRBJ2-7; 8 bases map to TRBD1. The V segment lost 0 bases and the J segment 2 bases; nucleotides outside the gene matches: 12. The CDR3 is made up of 18 amino acids. Germline CDR1 SEHNR, CDR2 FQNEAQ (reference sequence). The CDR3 region is CASSLASLQGVAPYEQYF. The CDR3 DNA is TGTGCCAGCAGCTTAGCGTCATTACAGGGGGTCGCACCCTACGAGCAGTACTTC.

This clone was recorded only once. V usage is TRBV9 and J usage is TRBJ1-1; tentative D call: TRBD1 (6 bases). The germline V gene encodes CDR1 SGDLS and CDR2 YYNGEE. There are 17 residues in the CDR3. V lost 1 base to trimming and J lost 0 bases, with 16 bases between them. CDR3 sequence reads: CASSVQPLGDMNTEAFF. DNA for the CDR3: TGTGCCAGCAGCGTACAACCATTAGGGGACATGAACACTGAAGCTTTCTTT.

The chain uses TRBV20-1 and TRBJ2-7, with D perhaps TRBD2 (5 bases). This CDR3 spans 14 amino acids. Looked up from germline, CDR1 is DFQATT and CDR2 is SNEGSKA (reference sequence). V was shortened by 4 bases and J by 2 bases, with 15 bases between the two germline ends. CDR3 in amino acids: CSAIDPGSTYEQYF. In DNA form, the CDR3 reads TGCAGTGCTATTGACCCGGGGTCCACCTACGAGCAGTACTTC.

CDR3: CASSLPEKWGGSGNTIYF. CDR3 DNA sequence: TGTGCCAGCAGCTTACCCGAAAAATGGGGGGGCTCTGGAAACACCATATATTTT. This chain joins TRBV7-9 and TRBJ1-3; D may be TRBD1 (5 bases). Trimming stripped 2 bases from V and 0 bases from J, with 17 bases between. The length of the CDR3 is 18 residues. The V gene's germline CDR1 is SEHNR and CDR2 FQNEAQ (reference sequence).

This clone has just one count. The chain combines TRBV6-6 with TRBJ2-7; weak D call: TRBD1 (6 bases). CDR1 MNHNY and CDR2 SVGAGI come from the germline V gene (reference sequence). Trimming took off 5 bases at V and 3 bases at J, with 26 bases between the two ends. The length of the CDR3 is 18 residues. The CDR3 DNA is TGTGCCAGCAGTCCGTCAGTCGACGGCAGGGGCGGACTCTACGAGCAGTACTTC. Translating it yields CASSPSVDGRGGLYEQYF.

The rearrangement links TRBV30 to TRBJ2-1; TRBD2 matches at 8 bases. J was trimmed by 6 bases and V by 7 bases; bases with no gene match: 5. This CDR3 has 12 residues. Germline V gives CDR1 GTSNPN, CDR2 SVGIG (reference sequence). This CDR3 is CASGLAGNEQFF. The CDR3 DNA is TGTGCCTCCGGACTAGCCGGCAATGAGCAGTTCTTC.

This chain connects TRBV2 to TRBJ2-7, with 7 bases that match TRBD1. V trimming: 5 bases; J trimming: 0 bases; junction bases outside the gene matches: 4. CDR1 and CDR2 (germline): SNHLY, FYNNEI. CDR3 length: 14 residues. The CDR3 coding sequence is TGTGCCAGCAGTAGACAGGGCGACTCCTACGAGCAGTACTTC. Translating it yields CASSRQGDSYEQYF.

This chain uses TRBV10-3 with TRBJ2-2; D unclear. This CDR3 region has 14 residues. Trimming removed 11 bases from V and 1 base from J, with 14 bases in between. CDR1 is ENHRY, CDR2 SYGVKD, per germline. The CDR3 DNA is TGTGCCGCCCTGCGAGCGAAGAACACCGGGGAGCTGTTTTTT. Translation: CAALRAKNTGELFF.

V and J are TRBV2 and TRBJ1-6; 9 bases map to TRBD1. The length of the CDR3 is 13 residues. Germline CDR1 is SNHLY and CDR2 is FYNNEI. J lost 7 bases, V lost 7 bases, and 2 bases had no gene match. CDR3 sequence reads: CASTGQGNSPLHF. CDR3 in DNA: TGTGCCAGCACCGGACAGGGGAATTCACCCCTCCACTTT.

The rearrangement uses TRBV19 and TRBJ1-1, with 9 bases matching TRBD1. Germline loops: CDR1 LNHDA, CDR2 SQIVND (reference sequence). The CDR3 length is 14 residues. V shed 7 bases and J 1 base; nucleotides not matched to a gene: 4. The CDR3 loop is CASKTGQGNTEAFF. The CDR3 nucleotides read TGTGCCAGTAAGACGGGACAGGGGAACACTGAAGCTTTCTTT.

The rearrangement uses TRBV3-1 (or the pseudogene TRBV3-2) and TRBJ1-4; perhaps TRBD1 as D (5 bases). Germline-derived CDR1 and CDR2 are LGHDT and YNNKEL (reference sequence). The V and J ends lost 0 bases and 14 bases respectively, with 16 bases between them. This CDR3 region has 14 residues. The CDR3 region has the DNA TGTGCCAGCAGCCAAGATCGGTGGGAGGGGATTCTGTTTTTT. This encodes CASSQDRWEGILFF.

The rearrangement joins TRBV11-2 to TRBJ2-3, with TRBD2 identical over 11 bases. Germline CDR1 reads SGHAT; CDR2 reads FQNNGV. The V segment lost 6 bases and the J segment 2 bases; nucleotides outside the gene matches: 10. This CDR3 comprises 17 residues. CDR3 nucleotides: TGTGCCAGCAGTTCGCGACTAGCGGGGCCATCCACAGATACGCAGTATTTT. Residues: CASSSRLAGPSTDTQYF.

The rearrangement joins TRBV5-1 to TRBJ2-2; D is unclear. Germline loops: CDR1 SGHRS, CDR2 YFSETQ. This CDR3 has 14 amino acids. The V end was cut by 0 bases, the J end by 2 bases, with 5 bases between. The CDR3 DNA follows: TGCGCCAGCAGCTTGGGCAGTAACACCGGGGAGCTGTTTTTT. Translated: CASSLGSNTGELFF.

This chain links TRBV6-6 with TRBJ1-2; 7 bases fit TRBD1. This CDR3 is 14 amino acids long. V dropped 2 bases and J dropped 6; count of bases not matched to a gene: 6. The V gene's germline CDR1 is MNHNY and CDR2 SVGAGI (reference sequence). The CDR3, as DNA: TGTGCCAGCAGTTACCCCCAAGACAGGGATGGCTACACCTTC. This translates into CASSYPQDRDGYTF.

This chain links TRBV4-1 with TRBJ2-4; the D gene is possibly TRBD2 (5 bases). Germline values: CDR1 MGHRA, CDR2 YSYEKL. Trimming stripped 4 bases from V and 0 bases from J, with 10 bases between. This CDR3 has 15 residues. CDR3 DNA sequence: TGCGCCAGCAGCCCGGGGTTCCTAGCCAAAAACATTCAGTACTTC. Its translation: CASSPGFLAKNIQYF.

The chain carries TRBV5-1 and TRBJ1-1; D possibly corresponds to TRBD1 (5 bases). Per the germline V gene, CDR1 is SGHRS and CDR2 is YFSETQ. This CDR3 is 14 amino acids long. Trimming left V 3 bases short and J 4 bases short, with 13 bases between. The CDR3 bases are TGCGCCAGCAGCTGGGGAGGGGATGTCACTGAAGCTTTCTTT. Translating gives CASSWGGDVTEAFF.

The V call is TRBV10-3, the J call TRBJ1-5, with unresolved D. Germline CDR1 reads ENHRY; CDR2 reads SYGVKD. V was trimmed by 0 bases and J by 7 bases, leaving 13 bases between them. This CDR3 region has 15 residues. The CDR3 region is CAISESGVVGQPQHF. CDR3 bases: TGTGCCATCAGTGAGTCCGGAGTAGTCGGCCAGCCCCAGCATTTT.

This clone has a single count. The chain links TRBV4-2 to TRBJ1-6; the D gene is possibly TRBD1 (5 bases). Trimming left V 3 bases short and J 9 bases short, with 21 bases between. CDR1 and CDR2 (germline): LGHNA, YNFKEQ. The CDR3 sequence is 17 residues long. CDR3 in amino acids: CASSQVRGGATSSPLHF. The CDR3 DNA reads as TGTGCCAGCAGCCAGGTTAGGGGAGGGGCCACTAGTTCACCCCTCCACTTT.

The V call is TRBV6-2 or TRBV6-3, the J call TRBJ1-2, with no clear D. Germline V gives CDR1 MNHEY, CDR2 SVGEGT. The CDR3 is 16 amino acids. The germline V and J ends were trimmed by 5 bases and 0 bases, with 16 bases remaining between them. The CDR3 protein is CASSDYPPRPNYGYTF. In DNA, the CDR3 is TGTGCCAGCAGTGACTACCCCCCGCGGCCTAACTATGGCTACACCTTC.

V usage is TRBV4-1 and J usage is TRBJ2-7; 7 bases are a match to TRBD1. Germline V gene sequence: CDR1 MGHRA, CDR2 YSYEKL. The CDR3 contains 15 residues. The J segment lost 3 bases and the V segment lost 1 base, leaving 6 bases of the junction unmatched. Here the CDR3 reads CASSQVSSGGYEQYF. In DNA, the CDR3 is TGCGCCAGCAGCCAAGTGTCGTCAGGGGGCTACGAGCAGTACTTC.